Each of the 16 T cell receptor beta chains below was sequenced from the same sample in a study of blood T cell repertoires in COVID-19. Produced via immunoSEQ multiplex PCR; TCRdb's table is partial and in-frame only. The table shows about 190,000 clones, with 86% occurring only once. The sequencing sample was made of PBMCs or T cells enriched from blood (not recorded which). These receptors came from a woman in her thirties who had recovered from COVID-19.

The J gene is TRBJ1-6, the V gene TRBV28, with D possibly being TRBD1 (5 bases). Trimming left V 10 bases short and J 9 bases short, with 19 bases between. The germline gives CDR1 MDHEN, CDR2 SYDVKM. CDR3 length equals 14 residues. In nucleotides, the CDR3 is TGTGCCATCAACCTCCCTGGGGGGAGTTCACCCCTCCACTTT. This encodes CAINLPGGSSPLHF.

The J gene is TRBJ2-7, the V gene TRBV25-1, with 9 bases matching TRBD1. The J segment lost 5 bases and the V segment lost 5 bases, leaving 13 bases of the junction unmatched. This CDR3 is 16 amino acids long. Per the germline V gene, CDR1 is MGHDK and CDR2 is SYGVNS. The CDR3 is CASSTQEQGARNEQYF. CDR3 DNA: TGTGCCAGCAGTACCCAAGAACAGGGGGCTAGAAACGAGCAGTACTTC.

This clone has more than one count but fewer than ten. This chain connects TRBV7-8 to TRBJ2-7; TRBD1 is a possible D gene (6 bases). The germline V gene has CDR1 SGHVS and CDR2 FQNEAQ. This CDR3 comprises 13 residues. V was trimmed by 1 base and J by 6 bases, leaving 10 bases between them. The CDR3 sequence: CASSLGQGFEQYF. The CDR3 coding sequence is TGTGCCAGCAGCTTAGGCCAGGGGTTCGAGCAGTACTTC.

The chain joins TRBV4-1 to TRBJ1-4; D is undetermined. The germline CDR1 and CDR2 sequences are MGHRA and YSYEKL. V lost 1 base and J lost 11, with 20 bases in between. The CDR3 runs 16 residues. In nucleotides, the CDR3 is TGCGCCAGCAGCCAAGTAGGCCAGCCCTTAGGAGGGAAACTGTTTTTT. As protein: CASSQVGQPLGGKLFF.

V usage is TRBV19 and J usage is TRBJ1-1; D gene ambiguous. Germline V gene data show CDR1 as LNHDA and CDR2 as SQIVND (reference sequence). The CDR3 totals 12 residues. With 11 bases removed from V and 4 bases from J, the gap between germline ends came to 14 bases. In DNA form, the CDR3 reads TGTGCCTCGGGGAAAGGGAGCACTGAAGCTTTCTTT. Translation gives CASGKGSTEAFF.

The V and J genes are TRBV11-3 and TRBJ2-6; 10 bases map to TRBD1. The CDR3 extends over 19 amino acids. Germline-derived CDR1 and CDR2 are SGHNT and YENEEA. V trimming: 0 bases; J trimming: 0 bases; junction bases outside the gene matches: 5. The CDR3 sequence is CASSLDGTGANSGANVLTF. The CDR3 bases are TGTGCCAGCAGCTTAGACGGGACAGGGGCCAACTCTGGGGCCAACGTCCTGACTTTC.

V and J are TRBV28 and TRBJ2-2; TRBD1 might be the D (5 bases). This CDR3 has 12 residues. Looked up from germline, CDR1 is MDHEN and CDR2 is SYDVKM. Trimming took 7 bases from V and 5 from J, leaving 8 bases between them. In DNA, the CDR3 is TGTGCCAGCATCACAGGAACCGGGGAGCTGTTTTTT. It specifies CASITGTGELFF.

This clone has only one observation. This rearrangement joins TRBV3-1 (or the pseudogene TRBV3-2) to TRBJ2-5, with D tentatively TRBD1 (5 bases). Germline lookup yields CDR1 LGHDT and CDR2 YNNKEL (reference sequence). The CDR3 is made up of 14 amino acids. Trimming shortened V by 7 bases and J by 5 bases, and 17 bases separated the two germline ends. DNA for the CDR3: TGTGCCAGCATCAAACAAGGGGTCTGGGAGACCCAGTACTTC. The encoded protein is CASIKQGVWETQYF.

The chain carries TRBV6-1 and TRBJ2-7, with a possible D match to TRBD1 (5 bases). V was shortened by 2 bases and J by 3 bases, with 17 bases between the two germline ends. CDR1 is MNHNS, CDR2 SASEGT, per germline. The CDR3 runs 16 residues. The CDR3 nucleotides are TGTGCCAGCAGTGAACTGGTTGGGGCAGGGCTCTACGAGCAGTACTTC. It specifies CASSELVGAGLYEQYF.

The genes are TRBV5-4 and TRBJ2-4; no definite D call. CDR1 is SGHNT and CDR2 is YYREEE in the germline V gene (reference sequence). The CDR3 length is 14 residues. The germline V and J ends were trimmed by 2 bases and 1 base, with 7 bases remaining between them. This CDR3 is CASSLYGAKNIQYF. Written as DNA, the CDR3 is TGTGCCAGCAGCTTATACGGGGCCAAAAACATTCAGTACTTC.

The V call is TRBV27, the J call TRBJ1-4; the D is unclear. The germline V gene has CDR1 MNHEY and CDR2 SMNVEV (reference sequence). The CDR3 runs 15 residues. Deletions cut 0 bases from V and 8 bases from J, with 13 bases between. The DNA for the CDR3 is TGTGCCAGCAGTTTATCAGCGAGCCCGGCCGAAAAACTGTTTTTT. It translates to CASSLSASPAEKLFF.

The genes are TRBV15 and TRBJ2-5, with TRBD1 matching 8 bases. This CDR3 has 15 amino acids. J lost 2 bases, V lost 1 base, and 3 bases had no gene match. Germline-derived CDR1 and CDR2 are LNHNV and YYDKDF (reference sequence). The CDR3 sequence: CATSRGQGSQETQYF. The DNA of the CDR3 is TGTGCCACCAGCAGAGGACAGGGGTCACAAGAGACCCAGTACTTC.

The rearrangement links TRBV5-4 to TRBJ2-5; D may be TRBD2 (5 bases). Germline CDR1 SGHNT, CDR2 YYREEE (reference sequence). V shed 1 base and J shed 5 bases, with 12 bases lying between them. This CDR3 spans 14 amino acids. This CDR3 reads CASSLRQRAETQYF. The CDR3, as DNA: TGTGCCAGCAGCTTGCGGCAGAGGGCGGAGACCCAGTACTTC.

In its sample, this clone was seen a few times. V and J are TRBV5-3 and TRBJ2-4; 7 positions match TRBD1. TRBV5-3 has ORF status, its function being uncertain. The CDR3 contains 20 residues. V lost 0 bases and J lost 0; bases outside the gene matches: 15. The CDR3 loop is CARSLVMVYCDRVAKNIQYF. CDR3 nucleotides: TGTGCCAGAAGCTTGGTGATGGTTTACTGTGACAGGGTAGCCAAAAACATTCAGTACTTC.

The CDR3 region has the DNA TGTGCCAGCAGCGTAGAAGGGGGACTAGCGGGAGGGCAAGAGACCCAGTACTTC. Amino acids: CASSVEGGLAGGQETQYF. V and J are TRBV9 and TRBJ2-5; 16 positions agree with TRBD2. Germline trimming cut 0 bases from V and 2 bases from J; bases unmatched to any gene: 4. CDR1 and CDR2 from the germline V gene are SGDLS and YYNGEE. The CDR3 consists of 18 residues.

The rearrangement links TRBV28 to TRBJ2-2, with 8 bases identical to TRBD1. The CDR3 is 15 residues long. Germline CDR1 MDHEN, CDR2 SYDVKM. Trimming cost V 7 bases and J 0 bases; bases outside gene matches: 4. CDR3 region: CASNTQGANTGELFF. In DNA form, the CDR3 reads TGTGCCAGCAACACACAGGGGGCGAACACCGGGGAGCTGTTTTTT. Full variable domain (remainder filled in from reference TRBV28 and TRBJ2-2): DVKVTQSSRYLVKRTGEKVFLECVQDMDHENMFWYRQDPGLGLRLIYFSYDVKMKEKGDIPEGYSVSREKKERFSLILESASTNQTSMYLCASNTQGANTGELFFGEGSRLTVL.